This T cell receptor (beta chain) was recovered during a study of T cell responses to AZD1222 COVID-19 vaccine. A note on this clone: The antigen is undetermined.

Whole-study findings and limits: Compared with day 0, the breadth and depth of the Spike-specific TCR repertoire rose significantly after two doses of AZD1222. At baseline, just 6 or 7 AZD1222 recipients tested seropositive.

Germline lookup yields CDR1 MDHEN and CDR2 SYDVKM. The CDR3 totals 15 residues. V was clipped by 2 bases and J by 4 bases, with 11 bases between them. Assay: immunoSEQ multiplex PCR; the TCRdb copy retains only in-frame clones and omits some. The table includes approximately 84,000 clones, over 75% detected once. The specimen comprised peripheral blood, sampled 28 days after the second AZD1222 dose. The TCR was taken from an adult who received the AZD1222 COVID-19 vaccine. The chain has TRBV28 and TRBJ2-2; no clear D. The CDR3: CASSLRAPSTGELFF. The CDR3 bases are TGTGCCAGCAGTTTACGGGCGCCCTCCACCGGGGAGCTGTTTTTT.